What follows are 11 T cell receptor beta chains derived from one specimen sequenced in a study of Ad26.COV2.S vaccination and SARS-CoV-2 variants. Treatment specified: 19 received Ad26.COV2.S at low or high dose, single or two shots; roughly 5 received placebo; per-sample allocation not given. The samples date from day 63 after the first vaccine or placebo injection. Clones were sequenced by immunoSEQ multiplex PCR, and TCRdb holds only the in-frame ones, with some missing. The data hold approximately 300,000 clones, with roughly 86% observed a single time. Sequencing used peripheral blood, obtained in a trial of Ad26.COV2.S vaccine versus placebo. The receptor source for this set is a person aged 18-60 years who received the Ad26.COV2.S COVID-19 vaccine or a placebo.

The chain has TRBV12-5 and TRBJ2-7, with a weak D call TRBD1 (6 bases). Germline V gene data show CDR1 as LGHNT and CDR2 as FRNRAP. The germline V and J ends were trimmed by 7 bases and 3 bases, with 10 bases remaining between them. CDR3 length: 12 amino acids. CDR3 nucleotides: TGTGCTAGTGCAGGGGACCTCTACGAGCAGTACTTC. Protein: CASAGDLYEQYF.

CDR3 residues: CASSLTGPNTEAFF. CDR3 nucleotides: TGTGCCAGCAGCCTTACCGGGCCGAACACTGAAGCTTTCTTT. The genes are TRBV3-1 (or the pseudogene TRBV3-2) and TRBJ1-1; D is unclear. The V gene's germline CDR1 is LGHDT and CDR2 YNNKEL (reference sequence). This CDR3 comprises 14 residues. V lost 4 bases and J lost 1, with 10 bases in between.

The V gene is TRBV27, the J gene TRBJ2-5; maybe TRBD1 (5 bases). V gave up 6 bases and J gave up 5 bases, with 13 bases separating them. The CDR3 runs to 13 residues. Germline-derived CDR1 and CDR2 are MNHEY and SMNVEV (reference sequence). The chain's CDR3 is CASSQGLRETQYF. CDR3 bases: TGTGCCAGCAGCCAGGGCTTGAGGGAGACCCAGTACTTC.

This clone has just a few counts. The J gene is TRBJ1-2, the V gene TRBV3-1 (or the pseudogene TRBV3-2); D gene ambiguous. Trimming removed 3 bases at V and 4 bases at J, with 9 bases between. This CDR3 has 13 amino acids. Germline values: CDR1 LGHDT, CDR2 YNNKEL (reference sequence). CDR3 in DNA: TGTGCCAGCAGCCAGACTCCGACCTATGGCTACACCTTC. Protein sequence: CASSQTPTYGYTF.

The chain joins TRBV30 to TRBJ2-5; possibly TRBD1 for D (6 bases). Trimming stripped 5 bases from V and 2 bases from J, with 15 bases between. The length of the CDR3 is 14 residues. The germline CDR1 and CDR2 sequences are GTSNPN and SVGIG (reference sequence). The chain's CDR3 is CAWGGDRPQETQYF. In nucleotides, the CDR3 is TGTGCCTGGGGGGGTGACAGGCCTCAAGAGACCCAGTACTTC.

V gene TRBV5-4 combines with J gene TRBJ2-6; either TRBD1 or TRBD2 may fit D (5 bases each). The V end was cut by 4 bases, the J end by 8 bases, with 16 bases between. Germline CDR1 SGHNT, CDR2 YYREEE (reference sequence). The CDR3 is 15 amino acids. The CDR3 region is CASSPGDLGPNVLTF. CDR3 bases: TGTGCCAGCAGCCCTGGGGACCTCGGCCCCAACGTCCTGACTTTC.

The CDR3 loop reads CASSPLSGRQFGYGYTF. CDR3 DNA sequence: TGCGCCAGCAGCCCCTTGTCGGGCAGACAGTTTGGGTATGGCTACACCTTC. The chain employs TRBV5-1 and TRBJ1-2, with D possibly TRBD1 on 5 matching bases. CDR1 is SGHRS, CDR2 YFSETQ, per germline. The CDR3 covers 17 residues. V was shortened by 4 bases and J by 5 bases, with 24 bases between the two germline ends.

The chain combines TRBV5-4 with TRBJ1-1, with unresolved D. This CDR3 region has 13 residues. CDR1 and CDR2 (germline): SGHNT, YYREEE (reference sequence). V lost 0 bases and J lost 6, with 9 bases in between. The CDR3 bases are TGTGCCAGCAGCTTGGTGGGAGTCGCTGAAGCTTTCTTT. Translation gives CASSLVGVAEAFF.

The chain recombines TRBV6-5 with TRBJ2-1, with D perhaps matching TRBD1 or TRBD2 (6 bases each). Trimming took 6 bases from V and 6 from J, leaving 15 bases between them. Germline V CDR1 and CDR2: MNHEY, SVGAGI. This CDR3 is 14 amino acids long. CDR3 sequence (DNA): TGTGCCAGCAGCTGGCTGGGGGGCCCCAATGAGCAGTTCTTC. The encoded protein is CASSWLGGPNEQFF.

The chain is built from TRBV19 and TRBJ1-6; possibly TRBD1 for D (5 bases). The V gene lost 6 bases and the J gene lost 7 bases, with 13 bases spanning the gap. Germline V gene sequence: CDR1 LNHDA, CDR2 SQIVND (reference sequence). The CDR3 spans 14 residues. The CDR3 loop is CASRGQGGNSPLHF. In nucleotides, the CDR3 is TGTGCCAGTAGGGGTCAGGGCGGGAATTCACCCCTCCACTTT.

The rearrangement joins TRBV7-9 to TRBJ1-4; D is unresolved. V lost 5 bases to trimming and J lost 9 bases, with 19 bases between them. CDR1 is SEHNR and CDR2 is FQNEAQ in the germline V gene (reference sequence). The CDR3 covers 15 residues. The CDR3 protein is CASSVQYGGPQKLFF. The DNA of the CDR3 is TGTGCCAGCAGCGTACAATACGGTGGACCGCAAAAACTGTTTTTT.